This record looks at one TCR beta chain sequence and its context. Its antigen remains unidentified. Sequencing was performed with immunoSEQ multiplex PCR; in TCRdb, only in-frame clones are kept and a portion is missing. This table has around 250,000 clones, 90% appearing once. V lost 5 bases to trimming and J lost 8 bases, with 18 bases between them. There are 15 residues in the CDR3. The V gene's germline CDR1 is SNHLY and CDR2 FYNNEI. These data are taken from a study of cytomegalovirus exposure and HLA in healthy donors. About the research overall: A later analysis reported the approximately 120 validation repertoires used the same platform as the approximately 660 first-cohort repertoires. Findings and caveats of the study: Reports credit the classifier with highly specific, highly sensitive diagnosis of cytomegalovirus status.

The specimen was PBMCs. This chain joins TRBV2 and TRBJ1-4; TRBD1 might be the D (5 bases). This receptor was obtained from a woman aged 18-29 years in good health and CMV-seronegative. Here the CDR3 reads CASSKNMGLGEKLFF. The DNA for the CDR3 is TGTGCCAGCAGTAAGAATATGGGGCTTGGGGAAAAACTGTTTTTT.